The TCR beta chain described here comes from a study of T cells in Graves' hyperthyroidism and ophthalmopathy (dated by TCRdb to between 2019 and 2020). For the wider study: Peripheral blood samples were taken at initial diagnosis, before any treatment was given. Prospective prediction of ophthalmopathy was tested in an independent validation cohort of approximately 19 hyperthyroidism patients and some 17 patients who later progressed to ophthalmopathy. In addition, the study compared T-cell repertoires in thyroid tissue and in blood from about 6 Graves' hyperthyroidism patients. To identify distinguishing TCR V-J signatures, a discovery cohort of around 100 patients was used, comprising 40 to 45 with Graves' ophthalmopathy and 55 to 65 with stable Graves' hyperthyroidism. The 90 to 100 discovery patients were randomly divided into training and test sets at a 7:3 ratio. Following sampling, methimazole starting at 30 mg daily was given to hyperthyroidism patients, and high-dose intravenous methylprednisolone was given to ophthalmopathy patients. TCR Vbeta CDR3 sequencing of roughly 140 peripheral blood samples (approximately 44 ophthalmopathy, under 80 hyperthyroidism and approximately 17 progressor patients) is reported in the paper. The paper's findings and limits, for the study overall: During validation, the model predicted progression to ophthalmopathy a median of around six months ahead of onset, with more than 55% sensitivity and roughly 72% specificity. A 13 V-J signature model separated ophthalmopathy from stable hyperthyroidism, with 87.88% sensitivity and approximately 81% specificity in cross-validation and 80%/75% in testing. No statistical method was used to fix the sample size in advance, and group allocation was not hidden from the investigators. Most expanded thyroid clonotypes (frequency above 0.001) were also detected in blood, a finding suggesting that blood repertoires may reflect thyroid immune responses.

For this clonotype: Its antigen is unknown. The sample holds no much larger clone one base away, and base qualities are not on file.

The TCR beta CDR3 regions were amplified from RNA transcripts. For the first round of RT-PCR on the TCR CDR3, the HTBI primer set was used together with the Qiagen OneStep RT-PCR kit. Libraries were constructed in a second round of multiplex PCR, after which size selection and purification were performed. Paired-end sequencing of the libraries was performed with 100 bp reads on an Illumina HiSeq2000. The study's processing was this. SOAPnuke was used to process the raw data, removing reads that contained adapters or uncalled bases, had a mean Phred below 15, or lacked an exact match to the constant primer or identifier. COPE v1.2.5 was used to merge the high-quality paired reads, and each unique nucleotide sequence was defined as a clonotype. MiTCR v1.1 was used to align the clonotypes against IMGT TRBV, TRBD and TRBJ reference segments. Only V-J combinations with frequency above 0.0001, covering about 99% of repertoires, were analysed. The TCS score was defined as F50 (clonal expansion) divided by E x V (chaos), with BLOSUM62-based TCRdist calculated between CDR3 peptides within each V-J. Welch's t-statistics and random forest reduced roughly 500 V-J features to around 14, which were used in a naive Bayes classifier (R e1071). TCRdb itself trimmed the public reads at Q25 with fastp, ran MiXCR and retained productive beta chains. Records with the same CDR3 protein are collapsed into one entry carrying the most frequent genes and DNA. It is TCRdb's table, rather than the study itself, that gives the V and J calls and clone size. The sample table shows 250,000 or so distinct CDR3 sequences, and approximately 14% are seen once. The ten top clones hold 30% to 35% of the sample.

Including cysteine and phenylalanine, the CDR3 has 13 amino acids. Just CDR3 DNA is preserved here, 39 bases in frame from base 1. Reading the germline V gene gives CDR1 SGDLS and CDR2 YYNGEE. V was cut back by 3 bases and J by 10 bases, leaving a gap of 13 bases between them. The hyperthyroidism patients were between 18 and 65 years old and newly diagnosed, with a disease duration of less than 2 months. Exclusion was applied to patients with uncontrolled infections, other autoimmune diseases, pregnancy or lactation. Diagnoses relied on clinical symptoms, serum thyroxine and TRAb, thyroid ultrasound and orbital computed tomography. For progressor patients, blood was drawn at the first diagnosis of hyperthyroidism, before any ophthalmopathy symptoms had appeared. PBMCs were isolated from more than 9 ml of fresh peripheral blood by Ficoll-Paque density gradient centrifugation. Progressor patients were initially diagnosed with Graves' hyperthyroidism and developed ophthalmopathy during follow-up. Total RNA was extracted using Trizol reagent, and RNA quality was assessed on an Agilent 2100 Bioanalyzer.

This receptor was identified in a woman in her forties or fifties with Graves' hyperthyroidism that later progressed to Graves' ophthalmopathy. The rearranged segments are TRBV9 and TRBJ1-4; TRBD1 is possibly the D segment (6 matching bases). The sample consisted of blood. The sequenced DNA is TGTGCCAGCAGCGACGAGGGGGGAGGAAAACTGTTTTTT. Its coded protein is CASSDEGGGKLFF.